Shown below are 10 T cell receptor beta chains from a single sample sequenced in a study of beta chain features in type 1 diabetes. cDNA synthesis used the whole RNA isolate, giving expressed TCRB sequences. Sequencing used immunoSEQ multiplex PCR; TCRdb keeps in-frame clones, though not all of them. The sample shows more than 150,000 clones, around 10% of them seen only once. The sequencing sample was made of central memory CD4+ T cells from blood. The receptors originated from a young man in good health.

This clone has a handful of counts. CDR3 region: CAWSVPAYTQYF. The CDR3 DNA is TGTGCCTGGAGTGTACCGGCGTATACGCAGTATTTT. The chain carries TRBV30 and TRBJ2-3; D gene uncertain. V shed 0 bases and J shed 7 bases, with 8 bases lying between them. CDR1 and CDR2 from the germline V gene are GTSNPN and SVGIG (reference sequence). This CDR3 contains 12 residues.

The table lists this clone with a few counts. The genes are TRBV7-3 and TRBJ2-5; 7 bases are a match to TRBD2. CDR1 and CDR2 (germline): SGHTA, FQGTGA. The CDR3 is 15 residues long. Unmatched junction bases numbered 9, after V lost 5 bases and J lost 3 bases. The CDR3 sequence: CASSQGLVGKETQYF. The CDR3 nucleotides are TGTGCCAGCAGCCAAGGACTAGTCGGGAAAGAGACCCAGTACTTC.

V usage is TRBV19 and J usage is TRBJ1-2; D is possibly TRBD1 (5 bases). Germline V gives CDR1 LNHDA, CDR2 SQIVND (reference sequence). The CDR3 is 12 residues long. Trimming shortened V by 5 bases and J by 5 bases, and 9 bases separated the two germline ends. The CDR3: CASSPAGYGYTF. CDR3 DNA sequence: TGTGCCAGTAGTCCAGCAGGGTATGGCTACACCTTC.

The V gene is TRBV12-5, the J gene TRBJ2-7; D perhaps matches TRBD1 (6 bases). The CDR3 extends over 14 amino acids. Germline CDR1 reads LGHNT; CDR2 reads FRNRAP. Trimming took 7 bases from V and 7 from J, leaving 20 bases between them. This CDR3 is CASATGHVNGEQYF. DNA of the CDR3: TGTGCTAGTGCCACGGGACACGTCAATGGGGAGCAGTACTTC.

The gene calls are TRBV15 and TRBJ1-2; D remains ambiguous. The CDR3 runs to 15 residues. Germline CDR1 and CDR2: LNHNV and YYDKDF (reference sequence). V lost 0 bases and J lost 1, with 9 bases in between. The CDR3 region is CATSRDRSHNYGYTF. CDR3 DNA: TGTGCCACCAGCAGAGATAGGTCTCATAACTATGGCTACACCTTC.

This clone was found a few times. The V gene is TRBV15, the J gene TRBJ1-1; D gene ambiguous. The germline gives CDR1 LNHNV, CDR2 YYDKDF (reference sequence). Trimming removed 5 bases at V and 0 bases at J, with 13 bases between. The CDR3 has 15 residues. CDR3 amino acids: CATSPGGMMNTEAFF. CDR3 in DNA: TGTGCCACCAGCCCAGGAGGAATGATGAACACTGAAGCTTTCTTT.

This clone has only a few counts. The V and J genes are TRBV4-1 and TRBJ2-3, with 8 positions matching TRBD2. The CDR3 length is 16 residues. Per the germline V gene, CDR1 is MGHRA and CDR2 is YSYEKL. Germline trimming cut 1 base from V and 0 bases from J; bases unmatched to any gene: 3. The CDR3: CASSQGTSRSTDTQYF. CDR3 coding DNA: TGCGCCAGCAGCCAAGGGACTAGCAGGAGCACAGATACGCAGTATTTT.

The rearrangement joins TRBV29-1 to TRBJ2-3; TRBD2 matches 9 bases. V shed 4 bases, J shed 0 bases, and the junction held 8 bases outside the gene matches. CDR3 size: 16 residues. Germline CDR1 and CDR2: SQVTM and ANQGSEA. The CDR3 DNA reads as TGCAGCGTTGGACTAGCGGAGGGGACTAGCACAGATACGCAGTATTTT. It yields the protein CSVGLAEGTSTDTQYF.

The V call is TRBV4-1, the J call TRBJ2-2, with 8 positions matching TRBD1. Germline assignment: CDR1 MGHRA and CDR2 YSYEKL. J lost 5 bases, V lost 4 bases, and 12 bases had no gene match. The CDR3 runs 17 residues. The DNA for the CDR3 is TGCGCCAGCAGCCCGCTGTCGGGAACAGGGGGAACCGGGGAGCTGTTTTTT. Protein: CASSPLSGTGGTGELFF.

This clone was counted between two and nine times. The chain has TRBV14 and TRBJ2-5; 7 bases are shared with TRBD2. This CDR3 has 16 amino acids. Germline V lookup: CDR1 SGHDN, CDR2 FVKESK. The V segment lost 0 bases and the J segment 0 bases; nucleotides outside the gene matches: 4. DNA of the CDR3: TGTGCCAGCAGCCAAGATCGCGGGACTAACCAAGAGACCCAGTACTTC. Translated, it gives CASSQDRGTNQETQYF.